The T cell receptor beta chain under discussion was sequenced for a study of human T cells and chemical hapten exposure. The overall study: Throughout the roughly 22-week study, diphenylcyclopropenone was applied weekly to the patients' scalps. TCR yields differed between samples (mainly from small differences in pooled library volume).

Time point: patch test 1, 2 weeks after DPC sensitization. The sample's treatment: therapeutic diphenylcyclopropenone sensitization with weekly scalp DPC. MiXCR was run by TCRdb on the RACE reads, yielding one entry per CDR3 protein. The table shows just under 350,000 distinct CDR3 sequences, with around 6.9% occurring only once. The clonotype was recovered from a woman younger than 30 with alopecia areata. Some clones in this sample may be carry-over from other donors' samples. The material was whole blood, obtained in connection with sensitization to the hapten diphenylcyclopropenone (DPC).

The chain's CDR3 is CASSQGMSGTGETGANVLTF. CDR3 in DNA: TGCGCCAGCAGCCAAGGCATGTCCGGGACAGGGGAAACTGGGGCCAACGTCCTGACTTTC. The genes are TRBV4-3 and TRBJ2-6, with 10 bases matching TRBD1. The V gene's germline CDR1 is LGHNA and CDR2 YSLEER. Trimming took 1 base from V and 2 from J; bases not matched to a gene: 11. This CDR3 comprises 20 residues.